This entry describes one T cell receptor beta chain. This clone was observed a single time. Its antigen is still unknown. Per-base qualities were not stored, and no clone one base away is much larger. TCRbeta CDR3 regions were amplified from genomic DNA using the immunoSEQ Assay, a bias-controlled multiplex PCR. In the paper's pipeline: The number of nucleated cells in each sample was estimated from the amplification of reference gene primers within the assay. Sequence reads were collapsed and filtered to measure the absolute abundance of every unique TCRbeta CDR3 rearrangement. For each sample, productive Simpson clonality was calculated as the square root of Simpson's diversity index across productive rearrangements. The table was pulled from immuneACCESS by TCRdb, which kept in-frame rearrangements only. Such tables lose some clones; where checked, under half of the loss comes from unresolved V genes, and the rest has no known cause. The DNA gave D and trimming, while V, J and clone size come from that table. This sample is represented by approximately 150,000 clones; 81% of them were singletons. The ten largest clones add up to more than 6.5% of the sample.

Each collaborating institution followed its own protocols to collect whole blood in K2EDTA tubes. For TCRbeta analysis, collaborators shipped samples as frozen whole blood, isolated PBMCs, or DNA extracted from either of those sample types. This record comes from a study of blood T cell repertoires in COVID-19 (dated by TCRdb to about 2020). Turning to the overall study: The collaborator samples originated in the United States, Italy and Spain and spanned the acute and convalescent phases of COVID-19. The prospective study material was composed of cDNA or gDNA derived from T cells, B-cell-depleted T cells, or PBMCs. Subjects who had been exposed to COVID-19, were actively infected with it, or had recovered from it provided the deeply sampled blood TCRbeta repertoires that made up the dataset. The repertoires were made available in a free public database intended to serve as a resource for research on the immune response to SARS-CoV-2. The samples were drawn from two sources: the first 160 participants of the ongoing ImmuneRACE study, and some 1,300 subjects contributed by 6 global collaborators. Nearly every sample came with metadata listing a de-identified subject ID, COVID-19 status, age in years and sex. HLA class I and class II types, where available, came from metadata supplied by the sample provider rather than from assay-based typing.

Overall study results and their limits: The quantity of clinical and demographic metadata differed by source and by participant and was supplied without curation.

Cut back by 2 bases and 8 bases, the V and J ends lie 12 bases apart. The CDR3 contains 13 residues, cysteine and phenylalanine counted. The read is trimmed to its CDR3 DNA, 39 bases read in frame from base 1. In the germline V gene, CDR1 corresponds to KGHSH and CDR2 to LQKENI. The chain is made from TRBV18 and TRBJ1-2, with TRBD1 perhaps the D gene, on 5 matching bases. The specimen sequenced was peripheral blood. This sequence was found in a human donor in a cohort sampled during active COVID-19. CDR3 region: CASSPIDSGGYTF. The DNA reads as follows: TGTGCCAGCTCACCAATCGACAGTGGAGGCTACACCTTC.